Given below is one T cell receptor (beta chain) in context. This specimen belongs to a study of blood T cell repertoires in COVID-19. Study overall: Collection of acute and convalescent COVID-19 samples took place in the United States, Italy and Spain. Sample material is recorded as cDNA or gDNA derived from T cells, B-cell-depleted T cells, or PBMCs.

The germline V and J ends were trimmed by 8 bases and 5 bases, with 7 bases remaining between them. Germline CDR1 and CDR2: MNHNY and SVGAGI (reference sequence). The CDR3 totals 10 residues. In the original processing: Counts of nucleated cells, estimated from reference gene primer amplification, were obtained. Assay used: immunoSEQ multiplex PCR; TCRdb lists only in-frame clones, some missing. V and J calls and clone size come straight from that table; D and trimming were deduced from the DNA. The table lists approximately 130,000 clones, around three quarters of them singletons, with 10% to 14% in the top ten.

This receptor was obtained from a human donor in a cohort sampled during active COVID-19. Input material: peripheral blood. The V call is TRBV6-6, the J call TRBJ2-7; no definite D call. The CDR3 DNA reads TGTGCCAGCGGCCCCAACGAGCAGTACTTC. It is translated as CASGPNEQYF.